This T cell receptor (beta chain) was captured in a study of siplizumab effects on memory and regulatory T cells. Study-wide results and caveats: Siplizumab, the agent tested, significantly reduced alloreactive sequences traceable to unstimulated CD4+ memory cells. There appeared to be greater diversity in naive T cells than in memory cells, and naive T cells seemed major contributors to the alloresponse. Unstimulated subsets captured only a minor fraction of alloreactive clones. Confirmation was lacking for the suppressive function of proliferating Tregs derived from siplizumab cultures.

Sequencing used immunoSEQ multiplex PCR; TCRdb keeps in-frame clones, though not all of them. The profile covers some 100,000 clones, with over 95% appearing a single time and around 0.031% taken by the ten largest. Trimming took 5 bases from V and 2 from J; bases not matched to a gene: 15. The CDR3 loop spans 17 amino acids. The germline gives CDR1 MDHEN, CDR2 SYDVKM. Comment on this clone: Its antigen is undetermined.

Source material: naive CD4+ T cells sorted from blood. The V call is TRBV28, the J call TRBJ2-7; 7 bases align to TRBD1. This TCR derives from a human donor in good health. The DNA of the CDR3 is TGTGCCAGCAGTCCAACAAGCGACAGGGTAGTCACCTACGAGCAGTACTTC. It codes for CASSPTSDRVVTYEQYF.